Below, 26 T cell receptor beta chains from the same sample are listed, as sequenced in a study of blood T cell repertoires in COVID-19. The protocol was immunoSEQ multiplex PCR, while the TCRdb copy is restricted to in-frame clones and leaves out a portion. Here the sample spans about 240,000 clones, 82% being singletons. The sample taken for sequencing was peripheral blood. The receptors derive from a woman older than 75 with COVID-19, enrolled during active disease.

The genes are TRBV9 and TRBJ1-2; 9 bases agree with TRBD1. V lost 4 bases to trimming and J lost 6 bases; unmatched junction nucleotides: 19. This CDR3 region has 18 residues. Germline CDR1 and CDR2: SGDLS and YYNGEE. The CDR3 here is CASSMPPGQGSIGDGYTF. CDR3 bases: TGTGCCAGCAGCATGCCTCCGGGACAGGGTTCCATCGGGGATGGCTACACCTTC.

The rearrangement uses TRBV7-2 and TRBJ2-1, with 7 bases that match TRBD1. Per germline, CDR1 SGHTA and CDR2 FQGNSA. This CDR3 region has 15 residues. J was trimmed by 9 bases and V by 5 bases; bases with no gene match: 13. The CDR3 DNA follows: TGTGCCAGCAGCCCTGACAGGGCTTTACGACTTGAGCAGTTCTTC. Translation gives CASSPDRALRLEQFF.

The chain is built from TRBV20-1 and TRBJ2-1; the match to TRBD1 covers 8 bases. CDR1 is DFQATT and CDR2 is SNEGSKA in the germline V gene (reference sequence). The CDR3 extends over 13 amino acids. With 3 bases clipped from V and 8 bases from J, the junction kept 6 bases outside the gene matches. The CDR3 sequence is CSASLETGDEQFF. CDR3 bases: TGCAGTGCTAGTCTCGAGACAGGGGATGAGCAGTTCTTC.

The CDR3 DNA reads as TGTGCCAGCAGCTTGGCCGCGGGGCTGGGCACAGATACGCAGTATTTT. This encodes CASSLAAGLGTDTQYF. The chain combines TRBV5-4 with TRBJ2-3, with D maybe TRBD2 (6 bases). Trimming cost V 0 bases and J 1 base, with 12 bases left between them. The CDR3 is 16 residues long. Germline values: CDR1 SGHNT, CDR2 YYREEE (reference sequence).

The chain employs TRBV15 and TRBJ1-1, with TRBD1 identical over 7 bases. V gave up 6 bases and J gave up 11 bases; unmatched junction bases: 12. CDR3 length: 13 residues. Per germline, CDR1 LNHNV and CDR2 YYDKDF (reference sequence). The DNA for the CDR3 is TGTGCCACCAGTAAGGGGGCAGGGGATCGGGCTTTCTTT. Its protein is CATSKGAGDRAFF. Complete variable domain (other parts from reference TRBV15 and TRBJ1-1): DAMVIQNPRYQVTQFGKPVTLSCSQTLNHNVMYWYQQKSSQAPKLLFHYYDKDFNNEADTPDNFQSRRPNTSFCFLDIRSPGLGDTAMYLCATSKGAGDRAFFGQGTRLTVV.

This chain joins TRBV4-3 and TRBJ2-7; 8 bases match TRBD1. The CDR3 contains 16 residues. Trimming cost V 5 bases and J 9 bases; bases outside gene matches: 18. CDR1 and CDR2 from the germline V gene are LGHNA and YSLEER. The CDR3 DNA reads TGCGCCAGCAGCGACCCCGAACAGGGGGAATTCAGCCTGCAGTACTTC. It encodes CASSDPEQGEFSLQYF.

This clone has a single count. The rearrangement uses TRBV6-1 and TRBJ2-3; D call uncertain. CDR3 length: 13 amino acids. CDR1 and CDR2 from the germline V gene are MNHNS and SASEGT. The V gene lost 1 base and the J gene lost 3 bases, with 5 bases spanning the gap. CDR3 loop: CASSEGRTDTQYF. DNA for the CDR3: TGTGCCAGCAGTGAAGGTAGAACAGATACGCAGTATTTT.

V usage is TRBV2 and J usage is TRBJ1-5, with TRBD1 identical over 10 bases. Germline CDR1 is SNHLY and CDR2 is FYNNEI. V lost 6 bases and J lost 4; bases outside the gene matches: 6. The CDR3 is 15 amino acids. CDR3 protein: CASRPGTGVNQPQHF. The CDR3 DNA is TGTGCCAGCAGGCCCGGGACAGGGGTTAATCAGCCCCAGCATTTT.

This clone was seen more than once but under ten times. The CDR3 nucleotides read TGCGCCAGCAGCCAAGATCGCCTAGCGGGAGAACTGGACGAGCAGTACTTC. This translates into CASSQDRLAGELDEQYF. V usage is TRBV4-3 and J usage is TRBJ2-7, with 10 bases that match TRBD2. The CDR3 length is 17 residues. Germline-derived CDR1 and CDR2 are LGHNA and YSLEER. J gave up 5 bases and V 0 bases, and 10 bases lay outside the gene matches.

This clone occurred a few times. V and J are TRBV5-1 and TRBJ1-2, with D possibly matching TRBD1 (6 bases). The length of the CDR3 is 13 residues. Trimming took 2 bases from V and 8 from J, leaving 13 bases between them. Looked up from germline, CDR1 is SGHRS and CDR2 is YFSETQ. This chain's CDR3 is CASSFTGKGGYTF. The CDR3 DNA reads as TGCGCCAGCAGCTTTACAGGGAAAGGAGGCTACACCTTC.

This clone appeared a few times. Here the CDR3 DNA reads TGCGCCAGCAGCCAAGAACAGGGGCCCTATGGCTACACCTTC. It specifies CASSQEQGPYGYTF. V is TRBV4-1 and J is TRBJ1-2, with TRBD1 matching over 7 bases. There are 14 residues in the CDR3. From germline, CDR1 is MGHRA and CDR2 YSYEKL. V trimming: 0 bases; J trimming: 4 bases; junction bases outside the gene matches: 2.

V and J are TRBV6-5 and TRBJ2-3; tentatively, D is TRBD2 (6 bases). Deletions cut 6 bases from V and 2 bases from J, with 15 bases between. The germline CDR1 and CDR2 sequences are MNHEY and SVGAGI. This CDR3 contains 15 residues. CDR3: CASSPRGTNTDTQYF. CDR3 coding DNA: TGTGCCAGCAGCCCCCGCGGGACGAACACAGATACGCAGTATTTT.

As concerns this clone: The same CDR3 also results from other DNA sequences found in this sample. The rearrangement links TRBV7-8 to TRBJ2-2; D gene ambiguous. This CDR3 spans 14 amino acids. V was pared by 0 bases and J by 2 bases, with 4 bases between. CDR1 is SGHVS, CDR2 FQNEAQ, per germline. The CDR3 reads CASSLALNTGELFF. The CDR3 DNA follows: TGTGCCAGCAGCTTAGCACTTAACACCGGGGAGCTGTTTTTT.

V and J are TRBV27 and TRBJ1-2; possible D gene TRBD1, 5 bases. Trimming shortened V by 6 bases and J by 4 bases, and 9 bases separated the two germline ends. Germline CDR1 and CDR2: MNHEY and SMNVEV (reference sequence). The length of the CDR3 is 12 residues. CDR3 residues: CASRGQSYGYTF. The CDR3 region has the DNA TGTGCCAGCAGGGGGCAGTCCTATGGCTACACCTTC.

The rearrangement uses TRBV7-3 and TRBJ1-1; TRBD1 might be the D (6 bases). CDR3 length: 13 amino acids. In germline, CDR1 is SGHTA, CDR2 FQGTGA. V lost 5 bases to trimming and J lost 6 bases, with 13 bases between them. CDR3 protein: CASSANRVAEAFF. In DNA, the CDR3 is TGTGCCAGCAGCGCGAACAGGGTAGCTGAAGCTTTCTTT.

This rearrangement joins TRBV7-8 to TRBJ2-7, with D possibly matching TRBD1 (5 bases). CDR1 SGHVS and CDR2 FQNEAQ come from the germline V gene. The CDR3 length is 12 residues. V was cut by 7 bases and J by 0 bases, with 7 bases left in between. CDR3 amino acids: CASKGPSYEQYF. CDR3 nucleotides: TGTGCCAGCAAGGGGCCCTCCTACGAGCAGTACTTC.

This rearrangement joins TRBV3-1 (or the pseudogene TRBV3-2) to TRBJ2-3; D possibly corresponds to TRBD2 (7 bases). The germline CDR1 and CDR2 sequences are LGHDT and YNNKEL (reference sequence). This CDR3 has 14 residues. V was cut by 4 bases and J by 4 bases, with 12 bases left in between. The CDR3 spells CASSLGGGSDTQYF. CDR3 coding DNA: TGTGCCAGCAGCCTTGGCGGGGGCTCAGATACGCAGTATTTT.

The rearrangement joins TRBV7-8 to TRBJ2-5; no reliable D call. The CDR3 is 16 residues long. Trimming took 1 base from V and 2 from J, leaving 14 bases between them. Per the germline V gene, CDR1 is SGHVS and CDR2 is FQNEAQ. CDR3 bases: TGTGCCAGCAGCTTAGATCCAACTGTTGTACAAGAGACCCAGTACTTC. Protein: CASSLDPTVVQETQYF.

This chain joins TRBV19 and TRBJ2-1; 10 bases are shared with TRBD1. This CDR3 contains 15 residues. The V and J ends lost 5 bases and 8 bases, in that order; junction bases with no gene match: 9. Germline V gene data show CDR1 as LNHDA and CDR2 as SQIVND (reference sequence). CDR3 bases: TGTGCCAGTAGTTTAGGGGACAGGGGTCTCTATGAGCAGTTCTTC. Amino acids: CASSLGDRGLYEQFF. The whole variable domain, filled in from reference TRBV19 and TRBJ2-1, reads DGGITQSPKYLFRKEGQNVTLSCEQNLNHDAMYWYRQDPGQGLRLIYYSQIVNDFQKGDIAEGYSVSREKKESFPLTVTSAQKNPTAFYLCASSLGDRGLYEQFFGPGTRLTVL.

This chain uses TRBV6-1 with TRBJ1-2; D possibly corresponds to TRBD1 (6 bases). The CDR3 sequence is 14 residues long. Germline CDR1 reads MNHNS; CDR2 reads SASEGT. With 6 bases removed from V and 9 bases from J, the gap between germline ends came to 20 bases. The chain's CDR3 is CASSDPGQLLSYTF. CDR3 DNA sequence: TGTGCCAGCAGCGACCCAGGACAGCTATTAAGCTACACCTTC.

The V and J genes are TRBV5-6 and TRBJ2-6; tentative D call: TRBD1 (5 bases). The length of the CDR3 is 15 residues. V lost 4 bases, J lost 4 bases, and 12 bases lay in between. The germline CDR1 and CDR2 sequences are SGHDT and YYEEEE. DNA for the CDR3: TGTGCCAGCAGCGCAGGGATCTCCGGGGCCAACGTCCTGACTTTC. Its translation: CASSAGISGANVLTF.

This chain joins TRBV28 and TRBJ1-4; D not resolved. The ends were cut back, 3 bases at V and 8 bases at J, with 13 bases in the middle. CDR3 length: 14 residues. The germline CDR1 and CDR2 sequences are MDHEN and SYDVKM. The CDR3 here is CASSFGGPREKLFF. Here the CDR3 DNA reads TGTGCCAGCAGTTTCGGTGGTCCGCGCGAAAAACTGTTTTTT.

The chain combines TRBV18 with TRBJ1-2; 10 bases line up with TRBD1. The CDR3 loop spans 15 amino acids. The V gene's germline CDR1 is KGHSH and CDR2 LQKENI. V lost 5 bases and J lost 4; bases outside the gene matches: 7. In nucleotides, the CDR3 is TGTGCCAGCTCAGTCGGCGGACAGGGGGGCTATGGCTACACCTTC. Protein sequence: CASSVGGQGGYGYTF.

CDR3 DNA: TGTGCCAGCAGCTCCTACCCGGCCGGGACAGGGGAAAATGAGCAGTTCTTC. It translates to CASSSYPAGTGENEQFF. V usage is TRBV11-3 and J usage is TRBJ2-1; 10 bases align to TRBD1. This CDR3 comprises 17 residues. The germline CDR1 and CDR2 sequences are SGHNT and YENEEA. V was clipped by 4 bases and J by 7 bases; unmatched bases: 13.

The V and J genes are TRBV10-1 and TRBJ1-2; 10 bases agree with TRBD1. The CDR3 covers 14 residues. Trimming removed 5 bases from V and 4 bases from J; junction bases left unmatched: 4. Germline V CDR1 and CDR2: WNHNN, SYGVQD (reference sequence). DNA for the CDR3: TGCGCCAGCAGTCGGGACAGGGGAGGCTATGGCTACACCTTC. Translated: CASSRDRGGYGYTF.

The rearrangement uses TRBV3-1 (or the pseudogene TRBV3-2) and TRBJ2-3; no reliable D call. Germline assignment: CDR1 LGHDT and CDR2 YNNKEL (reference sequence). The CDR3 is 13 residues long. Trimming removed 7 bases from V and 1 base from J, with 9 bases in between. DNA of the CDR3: TGTGCCAGCAAGAGCGCCGGCACAGATACGCAGTATTTT. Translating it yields CASKSAGTDTQYF.